The source of this T cell receptor (beta chain) is a study of T cell clonality in common variable immunodeficiency. Regarding the study as a whole: Compared with controls, CVID subjects had fewer shared TCRbeta clones.

Sequencing used immunoSEQ multiplex PCR; TCRdb keeps in-frame clones, though not all of them. Recorded here are tens of thousands of clones, with no singletons, and the ten leading clones hold around 6.3%. Germline CDR1 reads SEHNR; CDR2 reads FQNEAQ (reference sequence). The CDR3 has 15 residues. The V gene lost 5 bases and the J gene lost 4 bases, with 18 bases spanning the gap. This clone appeared many times. The antigen remains unidentified. The CDR3 end is not reached by the read, which stops 3 residues before it; the germline J gene fills it in. Sequenced sample: peripheral blood mononuclear cells. This chain links TRBV7-9 with TRBJ2-7, with a possible D match to TRBD1 (6 bases). The receptor was derived from a person aged 18 to 75 in good health. This CDR3 reads CASSPDRSMTYEQYF. The CDR3 DNA, read in part, is TGTGCCAGCAGCCCCGACAGGTCGATGACTTACGAG.